A selection of T cell receptor beta chains follows, all from one sample in a study of patients and donors after allogeneic stem cell transplantation. TCRdb recomputed calls from the RT-PCR reads with MiXCR, one row per CDR3 protein. This table has about 960,000 distinct CDR3 sequences, around 17% appearing once. Sequencing used blood, either unsorted or a sorted T cell fraction (not recorded which). The receptors were gathered from a human donor who was either an allogeneic HSCT recipient or a stem cell or donor lymphocyte infusion donor (not recorded which). It is not recorded whose cells these are; they may come from a transplant donor. CDR3s include the opening cysteine and the closing phenylalanine or tryptophan. The order of the fields is V gene, clone size, J gene, D gene, CDR3 DNA, CDR3 protein. A D gene is named only where the DNA matches it firmly. For some rows the clone size is stated as once, few or many, or as a class when expanded; others skip it.

v_gene: TRBV12-3/TRBV12-4; abundance: few; j_gene: TRBJ1-1; d_gene: NA; CDR3nt: TGTGCCAGCAGCTCCCCCTCTAGTGGGACTGAAGCTTTCTTT; CDR3aa: CASSSPSSGTEAFF
v_gene: TRBV7-2; abundance: NA; j_gene: TRBJ2-1; d_gene: NA; CDR3nt: TGTGCCAGCAGCCCCCCCCCGGTACTCCTATACAATGAGCAGTTCTTC; CDR3aa: CASSPPPVLLYNEQFF
v_gene: TRBV7-2; abundance: once; j_gene: TRBJ2-2; d_gene: NA; CDR3nt: TGTGCCAGCAGCCCCTTCAGGCGGGCCGGGGAGCTGTTTTTT; CDR3aa: CASSPFRRAGELFF
v_gene: TRBV5-6; abundance: many; j_gene: TRBJ2-7; d_gene: NA; CDR3nt: TGTGCCAGCAGCGAGGGTGGGGGCTCCTACGAGCAGTACTTC; CDR3aa: CASSEGGGSYEQYF
v_gene: TRBV24-1; abundance: NA; j_gene: TRBJ2-1; d_gene: TRBD2; CDR3nt: TGTGCCACCAGTGATCCTAGCGGGAGATCTTACAATGAGCAGTTCTTC; CDR3aa: CATSDPSGRSYNEQFF
v_gene: TRBV10-3; abundance: few; j_gene: TRBJ2-7; d_gene: TRBD2; CDR3nt: TGTGCCATCAGTTTGACTAGCTACAAACCCTACGAGCAGTACTTC; CDR3aa: CAISLTSYKPYEQYF
v_gene: TRBV12-3/TRBV12-4; abundance: NA; j_gene: TRBJ2-7; d_gene: TRBD1; CDR3nt: TGTGCCAGCACGACAGGGAGCTCCTACGAGCAGTACTTC; CDR3aa: CASTTGSSYEQYF
v_gene: TRBV10-3; abundance: few; j_gene: TRBJ2-5; d_gene: NA; CDR3nt: TGTGCCTCCCAAAGGGGAGTTGGAGAGACCCAGTACTTC; CDR3aa: CASQRGVGETQYF
v_gene: TRBV29-1; abundance: few; j_gene: TRBJ2-7; d_gene: NA; CDR3nt: TGCAGCGTCGGTGGCTACCACGAGCAGTACTTC; CDR3aa: CSVGGYHEQYF
v_gene: TRBV12-3/TRBV12-4; abundance: many; j_gene: TRBJ1-2; d_gene: NA; CDR3nt: TGTGCCAGCAGCTCAACCAAGGCGGGCAACTATGGCTACACCTTC; CDR3aa: CASSSTKAGNYGYTF
v_gene: TRBV12-3/TRBV12-4; abundance: many; j_gene: TRBJ1-5; d_gene: NA; CDR3nt: TGTGCCAGCAGTACAGGCTTCAATCAGCCCCAGCATTTT; CDR3aa: CASSTGFNQPQHF
v_gene: TRBV6-6; abundance: few; j_gene: TRBJ1-2; d_gene: TRBD1; CDR3nt: TGTGCCAGCAGCGACGACAGGGGATATGGCTACACCTTC; CDR3aa: CASSDDRGYGYTF
v_gene: TRBV6-5; abundance: few; j_gene: TRBJ2-3; d_gene: TRBD2; CDR3nt: TGTGCCAGCAGTTCGAGGACTAGCGGGGGGGCCTGGGTACGAGATACGCAGTATTTT; CDR3aa: CASSSRTSGGAWVRDTQYF
v_gene: TRBV7-9; abundance: many; j_gene: TRBJ2-7; d_gene: NA; CDR3nt: TGTGCCAGCAGCTTACAGAGAGACATGTCCTACGAGCAGTACTTC; CDR3aa: CASSLQRDMSYEQYF
v_gene: TRBV27; abundance: few; j_gene: TRBJ2-1; d_gene: NA; CDR3nt: TGTGCCAGCAGTTTACAGGGGATCTATGAGCAGTTCTTC; CDR3aa: CASSLQGIYEQFF
v_gene: TRBV4-3; abundance: few; j_gene: TRBJ2-3; d_gene: NA; CDR3nt: TGCGCCAGCAGCCAAGAGGTGAGGGGGGGCCGGCATACGCAGTATTTT; CDR3aa: CASSQEVRGGRHTQYF
v_gene: TRBV30; abundance: NA; j_gene: TRBJ2-7; d_gene: TRBD1; CDR3nt: TGTGCCTGGAGTCCCCTCGGGACAGTTCCCTACGAGCAGTACTTC; CDR3aa: CAWSPLGTVPYEQYF
v_gene: TRBV2; abundance: NA; j_gene: TRBJ2-3; d_gene: TRBD2; CDR3nt: TGTGCCAGCAGTCGGGGGGATGTAGATACGCAGTATTTT; CDR3aa: CASSRGDVDTQYF
v_gene: TRBV5-1; abundance: NA; j_gene: TRBJ2-7; d_gene: TRBD1; CDR3nt: TGCGCCAGCAGCTGGGGAGCCGGGACAGGCGACTACGAGCAGTACTTC; CDR3aa: CASSWGAGTGDYEQYF
v_gene: TRBV9; abundance: few; j_gene: TRBJ1-4; d_gene: NA; CDR3nt: TGTGCCAGCAGCGGCACAAAAAAAACTCCCGGACAGCGAGAAAAACTGTTTTTT; CDR3aa: CASSGTKKTPGQREKLFF
v_gene: TRBV24-1; abundance: NA; j_gene: TRBJ2-5; d_gene: NA; CDR3nt: TGTGCCACCAGTGGAGCGTTACAAGAGACCCAGTACTTC; CDR3aa: CATSGALQETQYF
v_gene: TRBV5-1; abundance: NA; j_gene: TRBJ2-7; d_gene: NA; CDR3nt: TGCGCCAGCAGTTCAAGCATTTTGGGCTACGAGCAGTACTTC; CDR3aa: CASSSSILGYEQYF
v_gene: TRBV4-1; abundance: NA; j_gene: TRBJ2-5; d_gene: NA; CDR3nt: TGCGCCAGCAGCCAATTCAGGGAAAAAGAGACCCAGTACTTC; CDR3aa: CASSQFREKETQYF
v_gene: TRBV12-3/TRBV12-4; abundance: few; j_gene: TRBJ2-7; d_gene: TRBD1; CDR3nt: TGTGCCAGCCGATTCGCCGGGACAGGGGCTTACGAGCAGTACTTC; CDR3aa: CASRFAGTGAYEQYF
v_gene: TRBV30; abundance: few; j_gene: TRBJ2-7; d_gene: NA; CDR3nt: TGTGCCTGGACTCTAGGCAGGGACTACGAGCAGTACTTC; CDR3aa: CAWTLGRDYEQYF
v_gene: TRBV12-3/TRBV12-4; abundance: few; j_gene: TRBJ1-2; d_gene: NA; CDR3nt: TGTGCCAGCAGTTCGCGGATCCGGTATGGCTACACCTTC; CDR3aa: CASSSRIRYGYTF
v_gene: TRBV6-2/TRBV6-3; abundance: NA; j_gene: TRBJ2-7; d_gene: NA; CDR3nt: TGTGCCAGCAGTAGAGGAACAGGGAAGAGCTACGAGCAGTACTTC; CDR3aa: CASSRGTGKSYEQYF
v_gene: TRBV7-9; abundance: few; j_gene: TRBJ2-7; d_gene: TRBD1; CDR3nt: TGTGCCAGCAGCTCCGCCCGGGACAGGGAAGGCTACGAGCAGTACTTC; CDR3aa: CASSSARDREGYEQYF
v_gene: TRBV29-1; abundance: NA; j_gene: TRBJ2-7; d_gene: NA; CDR3nt: TGCAGCGTAAACCCCCCGGGGACGCACGAGCAGTACTTC; CDR3aa: CSVNPPGTHEQYF
v_gene: TRBV4-2; abundance: few; j_gene: TRBJ2-5; d_gene: NA; CDR3nt: TGTGCCAGCAGCCAAGAGGTTGGTACAGGGAAAAGACGAGAGACCCAGTACTTC; CDR3aa: CASSQEVGTGKRRETQYF
v_gene: TRBV6-1; abundance: few; j_gene: TRBJ2-3; d_gene: NA; CDR3nt: TGTGCCAGCAGTCCCCTGGGCAGGTTTAGCACAGATACGCAGTATTTT; CDR3aa: CASSPLGRFSTDTQYF
v_gene: TRBV12-3/TRBV12-4; abundance: NA; j_gene: TRBJ2-1; d_gene: TRBD2; CDR3nt: TGTGCCAGCAGTTTCAGTCTAGCGGGAGGGTATGAGCAGTTCTTC; CDR3aa: CASSFSLAGGYEQFF
v_gene: TRBV15; abundance: few; j_gene: TRBJ2-1; d_gene: TRBD2; CDR3nt: TGTGCCACCAGCGGAGGGCTAGCGGGAGAGGAGCAGTTCTTC; CDR3aa: CATSGGLAGEEQFF
v_gene: TRBV4-1; abundance: many; j_gene: TRBJ1-5; d_gene: NA; CDR3nt: TGCGCCAGCAGCCAAGATGGGGGAAATCAGCCCCAGCATTTT; CDR3aa: CASSQDGGNQPQHF
v_gene: TRBV7-8; abundance: few; j_gene: TRBJ1-6; d_gene: NA; CDR3nt: TGTGCCAGCAGCTTAGCGCGGCCAGGGATCAATTCACCCCTCCACTTT; CDR3aa: CASSLARPGINSPLHF